A selection of T cell receptor beta chains follows, all from one sample in a study of blood T cell repertoires in COVID-19. The protocol was immunoSEQ multiplex PCR, while the TCRdb copy is restricted to in-frame clones and leaves out a portion. The data show some 150,000 clones, approximately 84% seen once. What was sequenced was peripheral blood. The receptors were sampled from a human donor in a cohort sampled during active COVID-19. The CDR3 runs from the conserved cysteine through the conserved F or W. The order of the fields is D gene, J gene, CDR3 length, clone size, V gene, CDR3 protein, CDR3 DNA. The D gene is left open where the match is weak. Size values are once, few and many counts, or a class for expanded clones, and some rows have none.

. TRBJ1-5 14 once TRBV28 CASSRQGSNQPQHF TGTGCCAGCAGCCGCCAGGGCTCCAATCAGCCCCAGCATTTT
TRBD1 TRBJ2-6 18 . TRBV9 CASSGTGTGGFGANVLTF TGTGCCAGCAGCGGAACCGGGACAGGGGGCTTTGGGGCCAACGTCCTGACTTTC
TRBD1 TRBJ1-1 17 . TRBV5-1 CASSLLGTGGWGTEAFF TGCGCCAGCAGCTTACTCGGGACAGGGGGCTGGGGCACTGAAGCTTTCTTT
TRBD1 TRBJ1-1 14 . TRBV4-2 CASSQAQGAGEAFF TGTGCCAGCAGCCAAGCACAGGGGGCCGGAGAAGCTTTCTTT
TRBD1 TRBJ1-6 17 . TRBV4-1 CASSQVALFRGHSPLHF TGCGCCAGCAGCCAAGTAGCGTTGTTTAGGGGGCATTCACCCCTCCACTTT
TRBD1 TRBJ2-7 14 . TRBV5-1 CASSLEQGAEEQYF TGCGCCAGCAGCTTGGAGCAGGGGGCTGAAGAGCAGTACTTC
TRBD1 TRBJ1-2 13 once TRBV30 CAWLQGGNYGYTF TGTGCCTGGTTACAGGGGGGGAACTATGGCTACACCTTC
TRBD2 TRBJ2-1 15 . TRBV6-5 CASSPGLVIYNEQFF TGTGCCAGCAGTCCCGGACTAGTTATCTACAATGAGCAGTTCTTC
TRBD1 TRBJ2-1 13 . TRBV7-3 CASSLQGDAPKFF TGTGCCAGCAGCTTACAGGGGGATGCCCCCAAGTTCTTC
. TRBJ1-6 15 . TRBV11-2 CASSDRDNHNSPLHF TGTGCCAGCAGCGACCGGGACAATCATAATTCACCCCTCCACTTT
TRBD2 TRBJ2-1 15 . TRBV18 CASSPGGLAGNEQFF TGTGCCAGCTCACCCGGTGGACTAGCGGGAAATGAGCAGTTCTTC
. TRBJ2-7 12 . TRBV5-1 CASSLNEDEQYF TGCGCCAGCAGCTTGAATGAGGACGAGCAGTACTTC
. TRBJ2-1 15 . TRBV13 CATGRLDRANNEQFF TGTGCCACCGGGAGGCTGGACAGGGCAAACAATGAGCAGTTCTTC
. TRBJ2-3 16 . TRBV29-1 CSVEGLNFRRTDTQYF TGCAGCGTCGAGGGTCTTAATTTTCGTCGCACAGATACGCAGTATTTT
TRBD1 TRBJ2-3 17 . TRBV19 CASSILGTGSSTDTQYF TGTGCCAGTAGTATCCTTGGGACAGGGTCTAGCACAGATACGCAGTATTTT
. TRBJ2-5 17 . TRBV4-1 CASSQAKRTGQGGTQYF TGCGCCAGCAGCCAAGCAAAACGTACGGGCCAAGGGGGGACCCAGTACTTC
TRBD2 TRBJ2-1 15 . TRBV2 CASRGLAGNYNEQFF TGTGCCAGCAGAGGACTAGCGGGAAACTACAATGAGCAGTTCTTC
TRBD2 TRBJ2-4 16 . TRBV5-1 CASSDVGGASKNIQYF TGCGCCAGCTCCGATGTCGGGGGGGCGTCCAAAAACATTCAGTACTTC
TRBD1 TRBJ1-6 15 . TRBV5-1 CASSSQGADNSPLHF TGCGCCAGCAGCTCCCAGGGGGCCGATAATTCACCCCTCCACTTT
TRBD1 TRBJ2-7 14 . TRBV30 CAWSVLGQGFEQYF TGTGCCTGGAGTGTACTGGGACAGGGGTTCGAGCAGTACTTC
. TRBJ2-3 16 . TRBV3-1/TRBV3-2 CASSQATPSFADTQYF TGTGCCAGCAGCCAAGCAACCCCTAGCTTTGCAGATACGCAGTATTTT
TRBD1 TRBJ2-1 14 . TRBV2 CASTTGTAYNEQFF TGTGCCAGCACCACCGGGACAGCGTACAATGAGCAGTTCTTC
TRBD2 TRBJ2-7 20 . TRBV6-6 CASSRTKRLAGGPVRDEQYF TGTGCCAGCAGCCGTACCAAACGACTAGCGGGGGGCCCAGTTCGAGACGAGCAGTACTTC
TRBD1 TRBJ2-7 15 . TRBV5-1 CASSLTGGGLDEQYF TGCGCCAGCAGCTTGACAGGGGGCGGACTGGACGAGCAGTACTTC
. TRBJ2-3 15 once TRBV19 CASRSGKTSTDTQYF TGTGCCAGTAGGTCAGGGAAAACTAGCACAGATACGCAGTATTTT
TRBD1 TRBJ2-1 16 . TRBV5-1 CASSLFSGQGGNEQFF TGCGCCAGCAGCTTGTTCTCGGGACAGGGGGGCAATGAGCAGTTCTTC
. TRBJ1-1 13 . TRBV7-3 CASSSSRGTEAFF TGTGCCAGCAGCTCCTCAAGGGGGACTGAAGCTTTCTTT
. TRBJ2-1 15 . TRBV18 CASSPPGAGYNEQFF TGTGCCAGCTCACCACCGGGGGCGGGTTACAATGAGCAGTTCTTC
TRBD1 TRBJ1-4 13 few TRBV2 CASRDRGGEKLFF TGTGCCAGCAGGGACAGGGGTGGGGAAAAACTGTTTTTT
TRBD2 TRBJ2-3 16 . TRBV12-5 CASGPGLAGNPDTQYF TGTGCTAGTGGTCCGGGACTAGCGGGGAATCCAGATACGCAGTATTTT
. TRBJ1-5 17 . TRBV28 CASSLLADRHSNQPQHF TGTGCCAGCAGTTTACTTGCGGACAGACATAGCAATCAGCCCCAGCATTTT
TRBD1 TRBJ1-5 13 . TRBV6-5 CASKDQGGRSQHF TGTGCCAGCAAGGATCAGGGGGGAAGGTCCCAGCATTTT
. TRBJ2-4 15 . TRBV7-2 CASSLAQGTKNIQYF TGTGCCAGCAGCTTAGCCCAGGGTACCAAAAACATTCAGTACTTC
TRBD1 TRBJ1-5 14 . TRBV28 CASRPGTGYQPQHF TGTGCCAGCAGACCCGGGACAGGGTATCAGCCCCAGCATTTT
. TRBJ2-1 14 . TRBV19 CASSILTRDNEQFF TGTGCCAGTAGTATATTGACTAGGGACAATGAGCAGTTCTTC
. TRBJ1-1 15 . TRBV5-1 CASSLAGGRNTEAFF TGCGCCAGCAGCTTGGCGGGGGGCAGGAACACTGAAGCTTTCTTT
TRBD1 TRBJ1-4 16 . TRBV30 CAWSAPAGTGNEKLFF TGTGCCTGGAGTGCTCCGGCCGGGACAGGGAATGAAAAACTGTTTTTT
TRBD1 TRBJ1-2 16 . TRBV27 CASSPTPNRGLHGYTF TGTGCCAGCAGTCCCACCCCAAACAGGGGGCTCCATGGCTACACCTTC
. TRBJ2-1 12 few TRBV19 CASRSRRNEQFF TGTGCCAGTAGGTCCCGGAGGAATGAGCAGTTCTTC
. TRBJ1-2 14 . TRBV5-4 CASSLDQREEGYTF TGTGCCAGCAGCTTGGACCAGAGGGAGGAGGGCTACACCTTC
. TRBJ1-1 11 . TRBV3-1/TRBV3-2 CASSHGGEAFF TGTGCCAGCAGCCATGGGGGGGAAGCTTTCTTT
. TRBJ1-2 13 . TRBV9 CASSVPVSYGYTF TGTGCCAGCAGCGTACCAGTCTCCTATGGCTACACCTTC
. TRBJ1-3 16 . TRBV5-1 CASSPPGQASGNTIYF TGCGCCAGCAGCCCCCCGGGACAAGCCTCTGGAAACACCATATATTTT
. TRBJ2-2 14 . TRBV13 CASSPRLNTGELFF TGTGCCAGCAGCCCCAGACTCAACACCGGGGAGCTGTTTTTT
. TRBJ2-1 14 once TRBV7-9 CASSSSTEYNEQFF TGTGCCAGCAGCTCCTCGACAGAATACAATGAGCAGTTCTTC
TRBD2 TRBJ2-1 15 . TRBV6-2/TRBV6-3 CASSRLAGGPGEQFF TGTGCCAGCAGTCGACTAGCGGGAGGGCCGGGTGAGCAGTTCTTC
. TRBJ1-1 13 . TRBV6-6 CASSYYTGYEAFF TGTGCCAGCAGTTACTACACAGGGTATGAAGCTTTCTTT
. TRBJ2-1 15 . TRBV3-1/TRBV3-2 CASSQASGRSNEQFF TGTGCCAGCAGCCAAGCCAGCGGTAGGAGCAATGAGCAGTTCTTC
. TRBJ1-6 16 . TRBV14 CASSQGHRTFNSPLHF TGTGCCAGCAGCCAAGGCCACAGGACCTTTAATTCACCCCTCCACTTT
TRBD1 TRBJ1-4 16 . TRBV5-6 CASADRGRLSNEKLFF TGTGCCAGCGCGGACAGGGGGCGTCTCTCCAATGAAAAACTGTTTTTT
. TRBJ1-1 13 . TRBV6-1 CASSEFMNTEAFF TGTGCCAGCAGTGAATTTATGAACACTGAAGCTTTCTTT
. TRBJ2-3 14 . TRBV9 CASSVVGETDTQYF TGTGCCAGCAGCGTAGTGGGAGAGACAGATACGCAGTATTTT
. TRBJ1-5 15 . TRBV19 CASTYGQGNYQPQHF TGTGCCAGTACCTATGGGCAGGGGAATTATCAGCCCCAGCATTTT
TRBD2 TRBJ2-5 15 . TRBV11-1 CASSLGRLAGETQYF TGTGCCAGCAGCTTAGGCAGGCTAGCGGGAGAGACCCAGTACTTC
TRBD2 TRBJ2-5 16 . TRBV5-1 CASSLESLAGMETQYF TGCGCCAGCAGCTTGGAGTCCCTAGCGGGGATGGAGACCCAGTACTTC
TRBD1 TRBJ1-2 14 . TRBV10-3 CAISGDRVVDGYTF TGTGCCATCAGTGGGGACAGGGTTGTGGATGGCTACACCTTC
. TRBJ1-1 15 . TRBV9 CASSVEAASNTEAFF TGTGCCAGCAGCGTAGAGGCGGCTTCGAACACTGAAGCTTTCTTT
TRBD1 TRBJ1-3 13 . TRBV6-6 CASTRDSGNTIYF TGTGCCAGCACCCGGGACAGTGGAAACACCATATATTTT
. TRBJ2-7 12 . TRBV18 CASSDNSYEQYF TGTGCCAGCTCTGACAACTCCTACGAGCAGTACTTC